This T cell receptor (beta chain) is from a study of CD8 T cells in Susac syndrome. The CDR3 extends over 12 amino acids. Trimming pared 4 bases from V and 6 bases from J, leaving 10 bases between. Random hexamers were used to reverse transcribe an amount of 0.5 to 1 ug RNA. Each CDR3 protein gets one entry after TCRdb re-called the immunoSEQ multiplex PCR reads with MiXCR. The sample carries about 150,000 distinct CDR3 sequences, 85% to 95% recorded once. Sequencing was performed on CD4+ T cells from PBMCs. The gene calls are TRBV12-3 or TRBV12-4 and TRBJ2-7; D gene ambiguous. The sequence derives from a human donor with Susac syndrome. The CDR3 DNA sequence: TGTGCCAGCAGTTCACCCCGACTCGAGCAGTACTTC. Translating it yields CASSSPRLEQYF.